The 25 T cell receptor beta chains listed next were all sequenced from one sample in a study of blood T cell repertoires in COVID-19 (dated by TCRdb to between 2020 and 2021). The library was prepared using the immunoSEQ multiplex PCR assay. In its TCRdb copy, this immuneACCESS table keeps in-frame sequences only and misses some clones. Where compared with another copy, unresolved V genes explain less than half of these, and the others have no known cause. The sample has 100,000 to 150,000 clones on record, roughly 84% of them singletons. The ten largest account for roughly 4% of the sample. Sequencing was carried out using PBMCs or T cells enriched from blood (not recorded which). The receptors were sampled from a woman between 25 and 40 years old who had recovered from COVID-19.

The genes are TRBV18 and TRBJ1-1; D is undetermined. The CDR3 contains 13 residues. Looked up from germline, CDR1 is KGHSH and CDR2 is LQKENI. V lost 0 bases and J 0 bases, leaving 2 bases between the germline ends. CDR3 DNA: TGTGCCAGCTCACCACCCATGAACACTGAAGCTTTCTTT. Translating it yields CASSPPMNTEAFF.

The CDR3 sequence is CASRGRTPSAYEQYF. CDR3 DNA: TGTGCAAGTCGCGGAAGGACTCCCTCGGCCTACGAGCAGTACTTC. This chain links TRBV12-2 with TRBJ2-7; the D call in the table, TRBD2, was not verified against the DNA. TRBV12-2 is assigned pseudogene status. CDR3 length: 15 amino acids.

This clone came up once. The chain links TRBV12-3 or TRBV12-4 to TRBJ2-7; D might be TRBD2 (5 bases). V lost 6 bases, J lost 6 bases, and 9 bases lay in between. This CDR3 spans 11 amino acids. The CDR3 sequence: CASSPGGEQYF. The CDR3 DNA reads as TGTGCCAGCAGCCCAGGAGGCGAGCAGTACTTC.

This sequence joins TRBV27 and TRBJ1-4; D may be TRBD1 (5 bases). The germline V and J ends were trimmed by 4 bases and 5 bases, with 17 bases remaining between them. CDR1 MNHEY and CDR2 SMNVEV come from the germline V gene (reference sequence). This CDR3 region has 16 residues. The CDR3, as DNA: TGTGCCAGCAGTTCATCCCCTCACAAGGGGAATGAAAAACTGTTTTTT. Its translation: CASSSSPHKGNEKLFF.

The V gene is TRBV4-3, the J gene TRBJ2-3; TRBD2 matches 8 bases. The germline CDR1 and CDR2 sequences are LGHNA and YSLEER. The CDR3 length is 16 residues. Trimming removed 0 bases from V and 3 bases from J; junction bases left unmatched: 5. This chain's CDR3 is CASSQDAGGRTDTQYF. CDR3 in DNA: TGCGCCAGCAGCCAAGATGCGGGGGGAAGAACAGATACGCAGTATTTT.

V and J are TRBV7-9 and TRBJ1-2; 7 bases align to TRBD1. Germline trimming cut 5 bases from V and 4 bases from J; bases unmatched to any gene: 10. Germline assignment: CDR1 SEHNR and CDR2 FQNEAQ (reference sequence). This CDR3 is 15 amino acids long. The CDR3 protein is CASSPRQGRSYGYTF. CDR3 DNA sequence: TGTGCCAGCAGCCCACGACAGGGTAGGAGCTATGGCTACACCTTC. Using reference TRBV7-9 and TRBJ1-2 for the parts outside the CDR3, the full variable domain is DTGVSQNPRHKITKRGQNVTFRCDPISEHNRLYWYRQTLGQGPEFLTYFQNEAQLEKSRLLSDRFSAERPKGSFSTLEIQRTEQGDSAMYLCASSPRQGRSYGYTFGSGTRLTVV.

The J gene is TRBJ2-3, the V gene TRBV9, with 7 bases that match TRBD2. Unmatched junction bases numbered 8, after V lost 3 bases and J lost 4 bases. Germline values: CDR1 SGDLS, CDR2 YYNGEE. The CDR3 extends over 15 amino acids. CDR3 sequence (DNA): TGTGCCAGCAGCGCGCCGGGACTACTAGCAGATACGCAGTATTTT. Amino acid sequence: CASSAPGLLADTQYF.

The V and J genes are TRBV13 and TRBJ2-7; D possibly corresponds to TRBD2 (6 bases). This CDR3 region has 16 residues. The V end was cut by 5 bases, the J end by 0 bases, with 17 bases between. CDR1 is PRHDT and CDR2 is FYEKMQ in the germline V gene (reference sequence). CDR3: CASSRAGGMVSYEQYF. The CDR3 nucleotides read TGTGCCAGCAGCCGGGCCGGGGGTATGGTCTCCTACGAGCAGTACTTC.

The chain combines TRBV4-1 with TRBJ1-2, with TRBD1 as a possible D gene (6 bases). The CDR3 contains 17 residues. V was cut by 0 bases and J by 5 bases, with 19 bases left in between. CDR1 and CDR2 from the germline V gene are MGHRA and YSYEKL. CDR3 amino acids: CASSQDLVRTEDYGYTF. CDR3 sequence (DNA): TGCGCCAGCAGCCAAGATCTGGTAAGGACAGAGGATTATGGCTACACCTTC.

The J gene is TRBJ2-7, the V gene TRBV19, with TRBD2 matching 14 bases. This CDR3 region has 17 residues. From germline, CDR1 is LNHDA and CDR2 SQIVND (reference sequence). V lost 5 bases to trimming and J lost 3 bases; unmatched junction nucleotides: 9. CDR3 in amino acids: CASSSGLAGVLFYEQYF. CDR3 DNA: TGTGCCAGTAGTTCGGGACTAGCGGGAGTTCTCTTCTACGAGCAGTACTTC.

The rearrangement links TRBV2 to TRBJ1-5; a weak D match, TRBD1 (6 bases). The V gene's germline CDR1 is SNHLY and CDR2 FYNNEI. This CDR3 is built from 15 residues. The V and J ends lost 7 bases and 5 bases respectively, with 18 bases between them. Here the CDR3 DNA reads TGTGCCAGCACGAGATTGGGGGGGCCGGATCAGCCCCAGCATTTT. It translates to CASTRLGGPDQPQHF. Full variable domain (missing parts from reference TRBV2 and TRBJ1-5): EPEVTQTPSHQVTQMGQEVILRCVPISNHLYFYWYRQILGQKVEFLVSFYNNEISEKSEIFDDQFSVERPDGSNFTLKIRSTKLEDSAMYFCASTRLGGPDQPQHFGDGTRLSIL.

DNA of the CDR3: TGTGCCAGCAGCGCGGGACAGGGGGCCGGGGAAAAACTGTTTTTT. Protein: CASSAGQGAGEKLFF. This chain joins TRBV5-4 and TRBJ1-4, with 12 nucleotides matching TRBD1. The CDR3 covers 15 residues. Germline V gene sequence: CDR1 SGHNT, CDR2 YYREEE (reference sequence). V was pared by 4 bases and J by 8 bases, with 6 bases of the junction left unmatched.

The V call is TRBV4-3, the J call TRBJ2-1, with 7 bases identical to TRBD1. CDR3 length: 16 amino acids. J was trimmed by 9 bases and V by 3 bases; bases with no gene match: 14. CDR1 is LGHNA and CDR2 is YSLEER in the germline V gene. The CDR3 region is CASSQGAPTGIREQFF. CDR3 bases: TGCGCCAGCAGCCAGGGAGCCCCGACAGGGATCCGTGAGCAGTTCTTC.

This clone was picked up one time. The CDR3 sequence: CASSAPDRTGVSPLHF. In DNA, the CDR3 is TGCGCCAGCAGTGCCCCCGACCGGACAGGGGTTTCACCCCTCCACTTT. V and J are TRBV10-1 and TRBJ1-6, with 9 bases lining up with TRBD1. Per germline, CDR1 WNHNN and CDR2 SYGVQD (reference sequence). V lost 4 bases to trimming and J lost 9 bases; unmatched junction nucleotides: 10. The CDR3 extends over 16 amino acids.

V is TRBV5-1 and J is TRBJ2-1; 13 bases map to TRBD2. The CDR3 is 17 amino acids. Trimming took 4 bases from V and 9 from J; bases not matched to a gene: 13. Germline loops: CDR1 SGHRS, CDR2 YFSETQ. DNA of the CDR3: TGCGCCAGCAGCGGATCCGGGACTAGCGGGATGGTAGCTGAGCAGTTCTTC. This sequence encodes CASSGSGTSGMVAEQFF.

The rearrangement joins TRBV6-5 to TRBJ2-7; 10 nucleotides agree with TRBD2. The CDR3 length is 15 residues. Germline V gives CDR1 MNHEY, CDR2 SVGAGI. Trimming at V came to 5 bases and at J to 7 bases, leaving 11 bases not matched to a gene. CDR3: CASSPQAGGRGEQYF. CDR3 in DNA: TGTGCCAGCAGTCCTCAAGCGGGAGGGCGCGGGGAGCAGTACTTC.

V is TRBV27 and J is TRBJ2-1, with TRBD2 identical over 13 bases. The J segment lost 6 bases and the V segment lost 2 bases, leaving 7 bases of the junction unmatched. CDR3 length equals 17 residues. Germline CDR1 reads MNHEY; CDR2 reads SMNVEV (reference sequence). CDR3 bases: TGTGCCAGCAGTTTACGCCCGAGACTAGCGGGAGGCAATGAGCAGTTCTTC. Amino acid sequence: CASSLRPRLAGGNEQFF.

This clone qualifies as medium-sized. CDR3 residues: CASSHSATNEKLFF. In nucleotides, the CDR3 is TGTGCCAGCAGCCACAGTGCAACTAATGAAAAACTGTTTTTT. The chain couples TRBV13 to TRBJ1-4, with D unclear. Trimming took off 5 bases at V and 0 bases at J, with 7 bases between the two ends. Germline V gene lookup returns CDR1 PRHDT and CDR2 FYEKMQ (reference sequence). CDR3 length equals 14 residues.

This clone was observed a single time. This chain connects TRBV28 to TRBJ1-1; tentatively, D is TRBD1 (6 bases). V lost 8 bases and J 3 bases, leaving 13 bases between the germline ends. Germline loops: CDR1 MDHEN, CDR2 SYDVKM. CDR3 length equals 13 residues. The CDR3 nucleotides read TGTGCCAGCCAACAGGGAGGGGACACTGAAGCTTTCTTT. This gives the protein CASQQGGDTEAFF.

This clone was recorded at least ten times. V is TRBV28 and J is TRBJ2-3, with 12 positions matching TRBD2. There are 17 residues in the CDR3. Germline V gene lookup returns CDR1 MDHEN and CDR2 SYDVKM. Losses at the gene ends were 4 bases for V and 2 bases for J; bases not matched to a gene: 7. The CDR3 nucleotides are TGTGCCAGCAGTTGGACTAGCGGGGAGTTCCTCACAGATACGCAGTATTTT. Protein: CASSWTSGEFLTDTQYF.

This clone was counted once. This chain uses TRBV10-2 with TRBJ2-7, with 9 bases matching TRBD1. CDR3 length equals 13 residues. V lost 9 bases to trimming and J lost 6 bases; unmatched junction nucleotides: 9. Germline V gene data show CDR1 as WSHSY and CDR2 as SAAADI. In nucleotides, the CDR3 is TGCGCCAGTGGGGGACAGGGCATGGGCGAGCAGTACTTC. Translated: CASGGQGMGEQYF.

The CDR3 is CASTRQGERGMGGYTF. The CDR3 DNA is TGTGCCAGCACTAGACAGGGAGAAAGGGGAATGGGGGGCTACACCTTC. V gene TRBV28 combines with J gene TRBJ1-2, with 7 bases lining up with TRBD1. Germline CDR1 and CDR2: MDHEN and SYDVKM. V shed 7 bases and J 8 bases; nucleotides not matched to a gene: 19. The CDR3 extends over 16 amino acids.

The chain couples TRBV6-5 to TRBJ1-1, with 7 bases matching TRBD1. Trimming removed 5 bases from V and 11 bases from J; junction bases left unmatched: 11. Germline assignment: CDR1 MNHEY and CDR2 SVGAGI. The CDR3 has 13 amino acids. Written as DNA, the CDR3 is TGTGCCAGCAGTATGACCACGGGACAGCTGGCTTTCTTT. It is translated as CASSMTTGQLAFF.

The chain employs TRBV2 and TRBJ1-2, with D hard to call. The V gene lost 0 bases and the J gene lost 7 bases, with 6 bases spanning the gap. The CDR3 runs to 12 residues. From germline, CDR1 is SNHLY and CDR2 FYNNEI. CDR3 in DNA: TGTGCCAGCAGTGAAGCGCTCGGTGGCTACACCTTC. It is translated as CASSEALGGYTF.

The chain combines TRBV11-2 with TRBJ2-2, with 8 bases aligning to TRBD2. J gave up 4 bases and V 4 bases, and 8 bases lay outside the gene matches. Germline loops: CDR1 SGHAT, CDR2 FQNNGV. The CDR3 loop spans 16 amino acids. CDR3 in DNA: TGTGCCAGCAGCTCCATAGCGGGAAGGCGCACCGGGGAGCTGTTTTTT. It yields the protein CASSSIAGRRTGELFF.